A selection of T cell receptor beta chains follows, all from one sample in a study of T cell responses to AZD1222 COVID-19 vaccine. Using immunoSEQ multiplex PCR, the repertoire was profiled, and TCRdb retains in-frame clones only, with some absent. The table records tens of thousands of clones, approximately 85% of them present only once. Sample: peripheral blood, taken on day 0 of AZD1222 vaccination. The receptors stem from an adult in good health. Both conserved end residues are part of each CDR3. Each record gives: V gene, CDR3 protein.

V: TRBV18
CDR3: CASSPRDNYYEQYF

V: TRBV5-4
CDR3: CASSHRLAGTYNEQFF

V: TRBV7-9
CDR3: CASGPGKTGNTIYF

V: TRBV7-9
CDR3: CASSQRDMSNEKLFF

V: TRBV14
CDR3: CASSQDLGREQYF

V: TRBV5-1
CDR3: CASSFGLYNEQFF

V: TRBV7-7
CDR3: CASSLRGGGSNEQFF

V: TRBV6-6
CDR3: CASSPGTGDTEAFF

V: TRBV6-5
CDR3: CASKQRAANYGYTF

V: TRBV28
CDR3: CASHYEQYF

V: TRBV5-8
CDR3: CASSLGGEGVPSNQPQHF

V: TRBV14
CDR3: CASSPGRHTDTQYF

V: TRBV12-3/TRBV12-4
CDR3: CASRTGGSETQYF

V: TRBV19
CDR3: CASTARGISGNTIYF

V: TRBV19
CDR3: CASSTLTGTDPTGANVLTF

V: TRBV4-1
CDR3: CASSQDLRQGGYEKLFF

V: TRBV11-3
CDR3: CASSLSSGNTIYF

V: TRBV24-1
CDR3: CATSDLRQDDNEKLFF

V: TRBV19
CDR3: CASSTFIPRRDRNYGYTF

V: TRBV2
CDR3: CASNGTPLGEQFF

V: TRBV6-2/TRBV6-3
CDR3: CASSYSTGTGGKLFF

V: TRBV6-1
CDR3: CASSDRGLNEKLFF

V: TRBV7-8
CDR3: CASSLGGASGELFF

V: TRBV7-3
CDR3: CASSPYGGGLKNEQFF

V: TRBV18
CDR3: CASSPRADGYTF

V: TRBV21-1
CDR3: CASSKAYPEVLHF

V: TRBV6-4
CDR3: CASSDGTDTGELFF

V: TRBV19
CDR3: CASRAEIMNTEAFF

V: TRBV10-1
CDR3: CASSEAGELFF

V: TRBV6-5
CDR3: CASSLALIVGRYGYTF

V: TRBV3-1/TRBV3-2
CDR3: CASSQDGQNNSPLHF

V: TRBV4-1
CDR3: CASSQGSPNGELFF

V: TRBV29-1
CDR3: CSVEEGKQGGLQYF

V: TRBV12-3/TRBV12-4
CDR3: CASDSGNTIYF

V: TRBV7-9
CDR3: CASSLEGAGTEAFF

V: TRBV28
CDR3: CASSRTVNEKLFF